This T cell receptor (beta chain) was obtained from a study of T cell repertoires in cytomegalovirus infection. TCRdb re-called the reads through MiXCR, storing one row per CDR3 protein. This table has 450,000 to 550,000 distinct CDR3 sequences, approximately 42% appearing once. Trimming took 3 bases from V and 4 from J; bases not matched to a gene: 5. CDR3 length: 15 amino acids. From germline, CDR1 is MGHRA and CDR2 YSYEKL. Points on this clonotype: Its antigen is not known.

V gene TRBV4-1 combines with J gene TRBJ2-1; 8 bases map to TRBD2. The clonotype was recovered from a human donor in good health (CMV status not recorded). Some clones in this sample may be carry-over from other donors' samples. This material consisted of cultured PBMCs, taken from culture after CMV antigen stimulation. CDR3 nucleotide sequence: TGCGCCAGCAGCCAGCTGGGACTAGTGTACAATGAGCAGTTCTTC. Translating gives CASSQLGLVYNEQFF.